These 10 T cell receptor beta chains originate from one sample sequenced in a study of T cells after yellow fever vaccination. TCRdb analysed the 5' RACE reads with MiXCR anew, one entry per CDR3 protein. The data show over 300,000 distinct CDR3 sequences, with approximately 4% seen just once and around 24% held by the top ten. The sample in question was PBMCs, obtained 5 days after the yellow fever booster vaccination. The source of these receptors is a man between 18 and 35 years old who received the YFV17D yellow fever vaccine.

The chain uses TRBV14 and TRBJ1-6; D call uncertain. The CDR3 extends over 14 amino acids. V lost 3 bases and J lost 5, with 8 bases in between. The germline gives CDR1 SGHDN, CDR2 FVKESK. CDR3 DNA sequence: TGTGCCAGCAGCCAGCCGTTTAATAATTCACCCCTCCACTTT. Amino acid sequence: CASSQPFNNSPLHF.

The V gene is TRBV27, the J gene TRBJ2-7; 8 bases are a match to TRBD2. CDR3 length equals 14 residues. With 3 bases clipped from V and 3 bases from J, the junction kept 4 bases outside the gene matches. Germline loops: CDR1 MNHEY, CDR2 SMNVEV (reference sequence). CDR3 coding DNA: TGTGCCAGCAGTTTCCGACTAGCGAACTACGAGCAGTACTTC. Its translation: CASSFRLANYEQYF.

The rearrangement links TRBV29-1 to TRBJ1-5; a weak D match, TRBD1 (6 bases). Germline assignment: CDR1 SQVTM and CDR2 ANQGSEA. This CDR3 contains 14 residues. Trimming stripped 6 bases from V and 3 bases from J, with 15 bases between. The CDR3 DNA reads as TGCAGCGTGCGAGGGGGGGGGGTCAATCAGCCCCAGCATTTT. It yields the protein CSVRGGGVNQPQHF.

This clonotype occurred a few times. The V gene is TRBV9, the J gene TRBJ2-6; perhaps TRBD2 as D (5 bases). The length of the CDR3 is 17 residues. V lost 0 bases to trimming and J lost 0 bases, with 10 bases between them. Germline assignment: CDR1 SGDLS and CDR2 YYNGEE. The CDR3 DNA sequence: TGTGCCAGCAGCGTAGAGGGAGAGAGCTCTGGGGCCAACGTCCTGACTTTC. Translation: CASSVEGESSGANVLTF.

Only a few counts were recorded for this clonotype. V usage is TRBV7-2 and J usage is TRBJ1-2; unclear D gene. Between the trimmed V and J ends, which lost 5 bases and 2 bases, there was a span of 12 bases. The germline V gene encodes CDR1 SGHTA and CDR2 FQGNSA. The CDR3 covers 14 residues. The CDR3 loop is CASSPSYLNYGYTF. The CDR3 DNA sequence: TGTGCCAGCAGCCCTTCTTATTTAAACTATGGCTACACCTTC.

This clonotype has a handful of counts. The chain links TRBV5-1 to TRBJ1-1, with unresolved D. Germline V gene sequence: CDR1 SGHRS, CDR2 YFSETQ. The V end lost 4 bases, the J end lost 0 bases, and 13 bases lay between the germline ends. The CDR3 covers 15 residues. CDR3 protein: CASSPSVLMNTEAFF. The CDR3 region has the DNA TGCGCCAGCAGCCCCTCCGTCCTAATGAACACTGAAGCTTTCTTT.

The chain recombines TRBV7-3 with TRBJ1-6; TRBD1 agrees at 8 bases. CDR3 length equals 14 residues. Trimming cost V 1 base and J 9 bases; bases outside gene matches: 2. Germline V CDR1 and CDR2: SGHTA, FQGTGA. CDR3 nucleotide sequence: TGTGCCAGCAGCTTAAGTACAGGGGGTTCACCCCTCCACTTT. Its protein is CASSLSTGGSPLHF. Variable domain in full (rest from reference TRBV7-3 and TRBJ1-6): GAGVSQTPSNKVTEKGKYVELRCDPISGHTALYWYRQSLGQGPEFLIYFQGTGAADDSGLPNDRFFAVRPEGSVSTLKIQRTERGDSAVYLCASSLSTGGSPLHFGNGTRLTVT.

The V and J genes are TRBV20-1 and TRBJ2-5; TRBD1 agrees at 10 bases. Germline loops: CDR1 DFQATT, CDR2 SNEGSKA (reference sequence). The CDR3 sequence is 14 residues long. The trim removed 6 bases at V and 3 bases at J, leaving 7 bases unmatched. The CDR3 here is CSAVLGTGEETQYF. CDR3 DNA: TGCAGTGCGGTTCTCGGGACAGGGGAAGAGACCCAGTACTTC.

The sample holds a few counts of this clonotype. The chain employs TRBV4-1 and TRBJ2-7; 10 nucleotides agree with TRBD1. Germline V gene lookup returns CDR1 MGHRA and CDR2 YSYEKL. There are 18 residues in the CDR3. Losses at the gene ends were 4 bases for V and 5 bases for J; bases not matched to a gene: 17. The DNA of the CDR3 is TGCGCCAGCAGCCCCGGACGACCACCCGGGACAGGGGTTAACGAGCAGTACTTC. Protein: CASSPGRPPGTGVNEQYF.

This clonotype was counted between two and nine times. The chain carries TRBV9 and TRBJ2-6; 7 bases are shared with TRBD1. J gave up 4 bases and V 8 bases, and 9 bases lay outside the gene matches. This CDR3 region has 15 residues. The V gene's germline CDR1 is SGDLS and CDR2 YYNGEE. The CDR3 region is CARPTGFGGANVLTF. In DNA, the CDR3 is TGTGCCAGGCCGACAGGGTTCGGCGGGGCCAACGTCCTGACTTTC. Full variable domain (rest looked up from reference TRBV9 and TRBJ2-6): DSGVTQTPKHLITATGQRVTLRCSPRSGDLSVYWYQQSLDQGLQFLIQYYNGEERAKGNILERFSAQQFPDLHSELNLSSLELGDSALYFCARPTGFGGANVLTFGAGSRLTVL.